This T cell receptor (beta chain) was sequenced for a study of cytomegalovirus exposure and HLA in healthy donors. Overall study results and limits: The CMV antigen specificity of a few CMV-associated chains was confirmed through in vitro analysis.

The CDR3 is made up of 15 amino acids. The V gene's germline CDR1 is SEHNR and CDR2 FQNEAQ (reference sequence). With V trimmed by 3 bases and J by 2 bases, 5 bases remained unmatched. The table came from immunoSEQ multiplex PCR; TCRdb's copy has only in-frame clones and leaves some out. Seen here are about 200,000 clones, just over 85% observed once, and the top ten hold 2.9%. A word on this clone: No antigen is known for it.

This clonotype was sampled from a woman younger than 30 in good health and CMV-seronegative. Material for sequencing was PBMCs. This chain uses TRBV7-9 with TRBJ2-5; 8 bases line up with TRBD1. The CDR3 loop reads CASSFAGTGQETQYF. The CDR3 DNA sequence: TGTGCCAGCAGCTTCGCTGGGACAGGACAAGAGACCCAGTACTTC.